Shown below are 27 T cell receptor beta chains from a single sample sequenced in a study of T cells in Graves' hyperthyroidism and ophthalmopathy. RNA transcripts served as the template for amplifying TCR beta CDR3 regions. HTBI primers were the set used in a first-round RT-PCR of the TCR CDR3. TCRdb called the multiplex PCR reads again in MiXCR, with one record for every CDR3 protein. Among 250,000 to 350,000 distinct CDR3 sequences listed, over 15% were seen once. Specimen: blood. The receptors here all came from a woman aged 55-69 years with Graves' ophthalmopathy.

V gene TRBV2 combines with J gene TRBJ1-5; D is possibly TRBD1 (6 bases). The CDR3 covers 15 residues. V lost 7 bases, J lost 0 bases, and 13 bases lay in between. Germline loops: CDR1 SNHLY, CDR2 FYNNEI. The CDR3 region is CASNLDRPSNQPQHF. The CDR3 DNA follows: TGTGCCAGCAACTTGGACAGACCTAGCAATCAGCCCCAGCATTTT.

This clonotype was found many times. The rearrangement links TRBV7-2 to TRBJ2-4; 8 nucleotides agree with TRBD1. The V and J ends lost 4 bases and 6 bases, in that order; junction bases with no gene match: 8. Germline-derived CDR1 and CDR2 are SGHTA and FQGNSA. The CDR3 is 15 amino acids. DNA for the CDR3: TGTGCCAGCAGCTCACTGGACAGGGTGAGAAACATTCAGTACTTC. It is translated as CASSSLDRVRNIQYF.

The chain is built from TRBV27 and TRBJ2-7, with D unresolved. Trimming removed 8 bases at V and 4 bases at J, with 12 bases between. This CDR3 comprises 12 residues. CDR1 is MNHEY, CDR2 SMNVEV, per germline (reference sequence). The CDR3 region is CASGNGVYEQYF. CDR3 sequence (DNA): TGTGCCAGCGGAAACGGAGTTTACGAGCAGTACTTC.

This clonotype was detected many times. The chain is built from TRBV20-1 and TRBJ1-6, with TRBD1 as a possible D gene (5 bases). CDR1 is DFQATT, CDR2 SNEGSKA, per germline (reference sequence). The CDR3 is 15 amino acids. V lost 6 bases, J lost 8 bases, and 20 bases lay in between. The CDR3 DNA is TGCAGTGCCGCGGGTGGAGGAGGACATGATTCACCCCTCCACTTT. Amino acid sequence: CSAAGGGGHDSPLHF.

V gene TRBV6-1 combines with J gene TRBJ1-5; 7 bases fit TRBD1. The V segment lost 7 bases and the J segment 4 bases; nucleotides outside the gene matches: 10. Germline CDR1 and CDR2: MNHNS and SASEGT. The CDR3 consists of 15 residues. The CDR3 DNA follows: TGTGCCAGCACCCCCATGGCAGGGGGGAATCAGCCCCAGCATTTT. Translating it yields CASTPMAGGNQPQHF.

CDR3 sequence reads: CASSLKTGVTEAFF. As DNA, the CDR3 is TGTGCCAGCAGCTTAAAAACAGGGGTTACTGAAGCTTTCTTT. The genes are TRBV11-2 and TRBJ1-1, with 7 positions matching TRBD1. J was trimmed by 5 bases and V by 2 bases; bases with no gene match: 5. The V gene's germline CDR1 is SGHAT and CDR2 FQNNGV. There are 14 residues in the CDR3.

This sequence joins TRBV7-2 and TRBJ1-4; D unresolved. V was pared by 2 bases and J by 6 bases, with 10 bases between. CDR1 and CDR2 (germline): SGHTA, FQGNSA. The CDR3 is 14 residues long. The DNA for the CDR3 is TGTGCCAGCAGCTTAACAAACGAGGATGAAAAACTGTTTTTT. Translating it yields CASSLTNEDEKLFF.

This clonotype was seen ten or more times. V gene TRBV7-8 combines with J gene TRBJ2-1; D possibly corresponds to TRBD2 (5 bases). CDR1 and CDR2 (germline): SGHVS, FQNEAQ. The CDR3 length is 19 residues. V was trimmed by 5 bases and J by 0 bases, leaving 23 bases between them. The CDR3 DNA reads TGTGCCAGCAGCCGCAGGTGGCTAGCCGTTTCTAGCTCCTACAATGAGCAGTTCTTC. Translating it yields CASSRRWLAVSSSYNEQFF.

The chain uses TRBV7-6 and TRBJ1-2; TRBD1 agrees at 8 bases. CDR1 SGHVS and CDR2 FNYEAQ come from the germline V gene. The CDR3 contains 13 residues. The junction had 4 bases not matched to a gene; V was cut back by 2 bases and J by 8 bases. Here the CDR3 DNA reads TGTGCCAGCAGCTTACAGGGGGCGCGGGGCTACACCTTC. Protein product: CASSLQGARGYTF.

The table lists this clonotype with a few counts. This sequence joins TRBV5-1 and TRBJ2-2; 7 bases fit TRBD1. The length of the CDR3 is 15 residues. J lost 2 bases, V lost 5 bases, and 6 bases had no gene match. Germline CDR1 and CDR2: SGHRS and YFSETQ. CDR3 DNA sequence: TGCGCCAGCAGTCCCGGGACAGCTAACACCGGGGAGCTGTTTTTT. Amino acids: CASSPGTANTGELFF.

This clonotype was counted many times. The chain carries TRBV6-2 or TRBV6-3 and TRBJ2-3; D call uncertain. The CDR3 consists of 14 residues. Germline V gene sequence: CDR1 MNHEY, CDR2 SVGEGT. V was trimmed by 4 bases and J by 0 bases, leaving 8 bases between them. CDR3 coding DNA: TGTGCCAGCAGTTCTCCTTCTAGCACAGATACGCAGTATTTT. This codes for CASSSPSSTDTQYF.

A word on this clonotype: This clone may be a read error of a much larger clone one base away. The chain has TRBV18 and TRBJ1-5; D is ambiguous. There are 12 residues in the CDR3. Deletions cut 5 bases from V and 7 bases from J, with 9 bases between. Germline CDR1 reads KGHSH; CDR2 reads LQKENI. The CDR3 sequence: CASSTANQPQHF. The CDR3 DNA follows: TGTGCCAGCTCAACAGCAAACCAGCCCCAGCATTTT.

In nucleotides, the CDR3 is TGTGCCACCAGCAGAGACAGAACCTACGAGCAGTACTTC. Protein: CATSRDRTYEQYF. The genes are TRBV15 and TRBJ2-7; D unclear. Germline CDR1 LNHNV, CDR2 YYDKDF (reference sequence). With 0 bases removed from V and 2 bases from J, the gap between germline ends came to 5 bases. The CDR3 runs to 13 residues.

The CDR3 nucleotides are TGTGCCAGCAGCCCCAATCAAGTAGCGAACACCGGGGAGCTGTTTTTT. This sequence encodes CASSPNQVANTGELFF. V gene TRBV9 combines with J gene TRBJ2-2; D remains unclear. The V and J ends lost 4 bases and 0 bases respectively, with 13 bases between them. Germline-derived CDR1 and CDR2 are SGDLS and YYNGEE. The length of the CDR3 is 16 residues.

This clonotype was found a few times. This chain uses TRBV27 with TRBJ1-1; weak D call: TRBD1 (5 bases). Germline CDR1 is MNHEY and CDR2 is SMNVEV (reference sequence). The CDR3 runs to 14 residues. Between the trimmed V and J ends, which lost 3 bases and 4 bases, there was a span of 12 bases. CDR3 DNA: TGTGCCAGCAGTTTGGGGCTTGGGGGCACTGAAGCTTTCTTT. Translating it yields CASSLGLGGTEAFF.

The chain couples TRBV9 to TRBJ1-4, with 8 bases lining up with TRBD1. V trimming: 0 bases; J trimming: 8 bases; junction bases outside the gene matches: 9. This CDR3 contains 16 residues. Germline CDR1 is SGDLS and CDR2 is YYNGEE. CDR3 residues: CASSVAPGTGGEKLFF. In nucleotides, the CDR3 is TGTGCCAGCAGCGTAGCCCCAGGGACAGGAGGGGAAAAACTGTTTTTT.

This clonotype has ten or more counts. This rearrangement joins TRBV20-1 to TRBJ2-2; 9 bases align to TRBD2. Germline V gene data show CDR1 as DFQATT and CDR2 as SNEGSKA (reference sequence). V shed 1 base, J shed 7 bases, and the junction held 7 bases outside the gene matches. This CDR3 comprises 15 residues. The CDR3 DNA reads TGCAGTGCTAGAGGCAGCGGGGGGAGGGACGGGGAGCTGTTTTTT. The encoded protein is CSARGSGGRDGELFF.

This clonotype was observed once. One base away lies a much larger clone, so this may be a sequencing read error. The chain combines TRBV7-2 with TRBJ1-2; 12 bases match TRBD1. Germline values: CDR1 SGHTA, CDR2 FQGNSA. The CDR3 totals 16 residues. The CDR3: CASSLGQGANGYDYTF. Here the CDR3 DNA reads TGTGCCAGCAGCTTGGGACAGGGGGCCAATGGCTATGACTACACCTTC. Full variable domain (outside the CDR3, taken from reference TRBV7-2 and TRBJ1-2): GAGVSQSPSNKVTEKGKDVELRCDPISGHTALYWYRQSLGQGLEFLIYFQGNSAPDKSGLPSDRFSAERTGGSVSTLTIQRTQQEDSAVYLCASSLGQGANGYDYTFGSGTRLTVV.

This clonotype was detected many times. The chain carries TRBV6-5 and TRBJ1-4; D is possibly TRBD1 (6 bases). The V end was cut by 1 base, the J end by 8 bases, with 17 bases between. The CDR3 has 16 amino acids. Looked up from germline, CDR1 is MNHEY and CDR2 is SVGAGI. This chain's CDR3 is CASSYFAQQGKEKLFF. Here the CDR3 DNA reads TGTGCCAGCAGTTACTTCGCCCAACAGGGAAAGGAAAAACTGTTTTTT.

This clonotype was seen ten or more times. The DNA of the CDR3 is TGTGCCAGCAGTCAAACTGTGGTGGGGTACAATCAGCCCCAGCATTTT. Its protein is CASSQTVVGYNQPQHF. The chain has TRBV27 and TRBJ1-5, with D unresolved. In germline, CDR1 is MNHEY, CDR2 SMNVEV (reference sequence). The CDR3 spans 16 residues. Trimming removed 5 bases at V and 3 bases at J, with 17 bases between.

The chain links TRBV6-1 to TRBJ2-3; 11 bases match TRBD2. V dropped 11 bases and J dropped 3; count of bases not matched to a gene: 7. This CDR3 comprises 14 residues. The germline V gene has CDR1 MNHNS and CDR2 SASEGT. DNA of the CDR3: TGTGCCGCGGCACTAGCGGGAGTTACAGATACGCAGTATTTT. This gives the protein CAAALAGVTDTQYF.

This clonotype was counted many times. V usage is TRBV2 and J usage is TRBJ2-2; D may match TRBD1 or TRBD2 (5 bases each). Germline lookup yields CDR1 SNHLY and CDR2 FYNNEI. The CDR3 covers 13 residues. Deletions cut 11 bases from V and 5 bases from J, with 15 bases between. In DNA, the CDR3 is TGTGCCGGCCGGGGCAGCTATACCGGGGAGCTGTTTTTT. Its protein product is CAGRGSYTGELFF.

This clonotype showed up just once. The chain employs TRBV7-2 and TRBJ2-3; D possibly uses TRBD1 or TRBD2 (5 bases each). With 3 bases removed from V and 4 bases from J, the gap between germline ends came to 14 bases. This CDR3 comprises 15 residues. The germline V gene has CDR1 SGHTA and CDR2 FQGNSA. DNA for the CDR3: TGTGCCAGCAGCTTGTGGGCTAGAGGGGCAGATACGCAGTATTTT. Translated: CASSLWARGADTQYF.

In this sample, this clonotype turned up many times. This chain links TRBV5-1 with TRBJ1-5; the D gene is possibly TRBD1 (6 bases). The CDR3 is made up of 15 amino acids. Germline CDR1 SGHRS, CDR2 YFSETQ. Trimming stripped 4 bases from V and 3 bases from J, with 14 bases between. Written as DNA, the CDR3 is TGCGCCAGCAGCCCAGGGGTTTCTTTCAATCAGCCCCAGCATTTT. Protein: CASSPGVSFNQPQHF.

This clonotype was counted at least ten times. CDR3 nucleotide sequence: TGTGCCAGCAGCTTTCGGGAAGAGCAGTACTTC. Encoded protein: CASSFREEQYF. The chain has TRBV7-9 and TRBJ2-7, with a weak D call TRBD2 (5 bases). The CDR3 totals 11 residues. The germline V and J ends were trimmed by 3 bases and 7 bases, with 7 bases remaining between them. Germline loops: CDR1 SEHNR, CDR2 FQNEAQ (reference sequence).

Many counts were recorded for this clonotype. The rearrangement joins TRBV6-1 to TRBJ1-2, with D possibly being TRBD1 (5 bases). The CDR3 has 13 amino acids. From germline, CDR1 is MNHNS and CDR2 SASEGT. Trimming cost V 5 bases and J 4 bases, with 11 bases left between them. CDR3 amino acids: CASSFDRAYGYTF. The CDR3 DNA reads TGTGCCAGCAGTTTCGACAGAGCCTATGGCTACACCTTC.

This clonotype has a handful of counts. The rearrangement joins TRBV7-9 to TRBJ1-5; TRBD1 agrees at 7 bases. Losses at the gene ends were 4 bases for V and 7 bases for J; bases not matched to a gene: 4. This CDR3 spans 13 amino acids. CDR1 is SEHNR and CDR2 is FQNEAQ in the germline V gene (reference sequence). CDR3 loop: CASSSTGDQPQHF. The CDR3 region has the DNA TGTGCCAGCAGCTCCACAGGGGACCAGCCCCAGCATTTT.